This TCR beta chain was captured by sequencing in a study of blood T cell repertoires in COVID-19. V was shortened by 0 bases and J by 6 bases, with 15 bases between the two germline ends. The germline V gene encodes CDR1 KGHSY and CDR2 FQNENV. This CDR3 spans 16 amino acids. Repertoires were generated with immunoSEQ multiplex PCR, while TCRdb's copy carries only in-frame clones and drops some. The sample includes approximately 260,000 clones, 88% of them seen just once. This TCR was sampled from a middle-aged woman with acute COVID-19. The rearrangement uses TRBV16 and TRBJ2-1; tentative D call: TRBD1 (7 bases). The sample taken for sequencing was PBMCs or T cells enriched from blood (not recorded which). CDR3 bases: TGTGCCAGCAGCCAATCAACCTCGCGGGACAGCAATGAGCAGTTCTTC. It encodes CASSQSTSRDSNEQFF.